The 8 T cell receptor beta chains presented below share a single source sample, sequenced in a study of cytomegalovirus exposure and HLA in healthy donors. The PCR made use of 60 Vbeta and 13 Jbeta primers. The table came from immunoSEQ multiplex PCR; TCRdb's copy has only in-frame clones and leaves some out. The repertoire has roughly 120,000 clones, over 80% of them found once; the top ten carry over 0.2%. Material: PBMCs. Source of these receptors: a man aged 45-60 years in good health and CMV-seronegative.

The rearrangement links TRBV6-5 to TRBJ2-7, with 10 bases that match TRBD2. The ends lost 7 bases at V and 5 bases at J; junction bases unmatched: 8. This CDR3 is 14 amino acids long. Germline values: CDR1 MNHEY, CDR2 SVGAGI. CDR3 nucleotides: TGTGCCAGCACCCGACTAGCGGGTGACAACGAGCAGTACTTC. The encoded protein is CASTRLAGDNEQYF.

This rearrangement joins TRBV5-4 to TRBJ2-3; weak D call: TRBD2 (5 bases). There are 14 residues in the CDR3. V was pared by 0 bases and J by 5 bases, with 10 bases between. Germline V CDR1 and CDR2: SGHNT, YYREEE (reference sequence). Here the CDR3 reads CASSLGRDGDTQYF. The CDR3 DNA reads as TGTGCCAGCAGCTTGGGACGGGATGGAGATACGCAGTATTTT.

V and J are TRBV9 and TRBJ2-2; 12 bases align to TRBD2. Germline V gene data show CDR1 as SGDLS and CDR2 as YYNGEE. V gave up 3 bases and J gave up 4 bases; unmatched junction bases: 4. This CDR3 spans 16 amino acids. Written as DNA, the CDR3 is TGTGCCAGCAGCGGACTAGCGGGAGATATCACCGGGGAGCTGTTTTTT. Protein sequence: CASSGLAGDITGELFF.

The CDR3 region has the DNA TGTGCCAGCAGCCTCTATCAGGGTATGTCCTACGAGCAGTACTTC. Amino acids: CASSLYQGMSYEQYF. V gene TRBV14 combines with J gene TRBJ2-7; D is perhaps TRBD1 (5 bases). CDR3 size: 15 residues. Germline-derived CDR1 and CDR2 are SGHDN and FVKESK. Trimming pared 4 bases from V and 1 base from J, leaving 14 bases between.

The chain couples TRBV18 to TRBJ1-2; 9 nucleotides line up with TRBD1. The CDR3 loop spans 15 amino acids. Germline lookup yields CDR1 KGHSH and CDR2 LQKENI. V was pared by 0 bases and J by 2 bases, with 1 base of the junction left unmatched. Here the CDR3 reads CASSPPGTGNYGYTF. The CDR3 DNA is TGTGCCAGCTCACCACCGGGGACAGGGAACTATGGCTACACCTTC.

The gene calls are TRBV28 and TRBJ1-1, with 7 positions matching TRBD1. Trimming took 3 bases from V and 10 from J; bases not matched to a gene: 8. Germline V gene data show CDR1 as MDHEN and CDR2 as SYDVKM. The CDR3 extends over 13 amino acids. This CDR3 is CASSFQGQEVAFF. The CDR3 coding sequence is TGTGCCAGCAGTTTTCAAGGACAGGAGGTAGCTTTCTTT.

The CDR3 DNA reads as TGTGCCATAGGGACAGGGATTAACGGGGAGCTGTTTTTT. Encoded protein: CAIGTGINGELFF. V and J are TRBV2 and TRBJ2-2; 9 bases line up with TRBD1. J lost 7 bases, V lost 10 bases, and 7 bases had no gene match. The CDR3 is 13 amino acids. Germline V gene sequence: CDR1 SNHLY, CDR2 FYNNEI. Looking up the rest from reference TRBV2 and TRBJ2-2 gives the full variable domain: EPEVTQTPSHQVTQMGQEVILRCVPISNHLYFYWYRQILGQKVEFLVSFYNNEISEKSEIFDDQFSVERPDGSNFTLKIRSTKLEDSAMYFCAIGTGINGELFFGEGSRLTVL.

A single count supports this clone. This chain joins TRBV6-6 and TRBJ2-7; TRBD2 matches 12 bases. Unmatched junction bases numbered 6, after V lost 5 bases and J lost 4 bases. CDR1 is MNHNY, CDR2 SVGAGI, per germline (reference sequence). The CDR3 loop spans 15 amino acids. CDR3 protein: CASSDPSGGAYEQYF. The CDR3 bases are TGTGCCAGCAGTGACCCTAGCGGGGGGGCTTACGAGCAGTACTTC.